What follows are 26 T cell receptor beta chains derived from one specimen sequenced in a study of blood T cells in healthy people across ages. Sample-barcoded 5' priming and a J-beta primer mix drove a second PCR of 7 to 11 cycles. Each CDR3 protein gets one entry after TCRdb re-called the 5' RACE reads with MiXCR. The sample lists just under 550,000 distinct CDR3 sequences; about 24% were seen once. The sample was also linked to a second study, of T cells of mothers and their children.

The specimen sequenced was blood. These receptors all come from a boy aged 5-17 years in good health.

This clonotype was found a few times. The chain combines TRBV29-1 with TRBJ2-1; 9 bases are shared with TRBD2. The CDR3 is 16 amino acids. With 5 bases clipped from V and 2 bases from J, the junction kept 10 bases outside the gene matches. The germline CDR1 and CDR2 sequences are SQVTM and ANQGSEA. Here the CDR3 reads CSVSGVAGVPYNEQFF. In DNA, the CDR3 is TGCAGCGTTTCCGGGGTAGCGGGAGTCCCCTACAATGAGCAGTTCTTC.

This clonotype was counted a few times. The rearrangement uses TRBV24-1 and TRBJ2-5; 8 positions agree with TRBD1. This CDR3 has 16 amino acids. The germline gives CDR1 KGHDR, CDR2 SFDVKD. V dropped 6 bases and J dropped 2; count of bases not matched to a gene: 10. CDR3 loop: CATSTGTGEIQETQYF. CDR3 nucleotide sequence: TGTGCCACCAGTACCGGGACAGGAGAGATTCAAGAGACCCAGTACTTC.

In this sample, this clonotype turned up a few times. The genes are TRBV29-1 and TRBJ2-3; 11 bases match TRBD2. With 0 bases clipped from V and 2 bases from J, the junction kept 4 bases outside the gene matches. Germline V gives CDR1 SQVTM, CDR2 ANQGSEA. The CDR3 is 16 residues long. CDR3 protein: CSVEDRLAGPTDTQYF. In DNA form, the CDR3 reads TGCAGCGTTGAAGATCGACTAGCGGGACCCACAGATACGCAGTATTTT.

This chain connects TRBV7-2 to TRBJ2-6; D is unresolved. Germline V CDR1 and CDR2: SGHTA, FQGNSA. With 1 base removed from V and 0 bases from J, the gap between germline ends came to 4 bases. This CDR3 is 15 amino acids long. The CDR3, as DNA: TGTGCCAGCAGCTTAGATTACTCTGGGGCCAACGTCCTGACTTTC. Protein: CASSLDYSGANVLTF.

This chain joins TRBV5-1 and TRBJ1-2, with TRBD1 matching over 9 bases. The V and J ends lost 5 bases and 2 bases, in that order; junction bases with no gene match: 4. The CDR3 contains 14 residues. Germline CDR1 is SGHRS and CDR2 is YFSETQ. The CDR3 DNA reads TGCGCCAGCAGACCCGGGACAGGGAACTATGGCTACACCTTC. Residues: CASRPGTGNYGYTF.

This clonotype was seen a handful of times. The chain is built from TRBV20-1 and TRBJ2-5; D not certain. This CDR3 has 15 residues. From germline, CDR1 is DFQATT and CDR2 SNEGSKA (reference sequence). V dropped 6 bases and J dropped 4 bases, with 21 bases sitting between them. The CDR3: CSARSWESFAETQYF. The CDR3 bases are TGCAGTGCCCGGAGTTGGGAATCGTTTGCAGAGACCCAGTACTTC.

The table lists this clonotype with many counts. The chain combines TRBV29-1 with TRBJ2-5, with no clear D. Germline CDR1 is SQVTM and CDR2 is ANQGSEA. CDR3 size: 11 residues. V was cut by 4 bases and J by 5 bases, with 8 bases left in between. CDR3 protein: CSVVGRETQYF. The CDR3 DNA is TGCAGCGTTGTAGGCAGGGAGACCCAGTACTTC.

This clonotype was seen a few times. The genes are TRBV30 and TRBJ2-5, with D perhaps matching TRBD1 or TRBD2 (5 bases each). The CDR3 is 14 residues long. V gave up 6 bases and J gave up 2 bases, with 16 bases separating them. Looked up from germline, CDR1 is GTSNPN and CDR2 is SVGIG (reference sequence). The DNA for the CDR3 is TGTGCCTGCGCTCCGGGACCAACACAAGAGACCCAGTACTTC. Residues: CACAPGPTQETQYF.

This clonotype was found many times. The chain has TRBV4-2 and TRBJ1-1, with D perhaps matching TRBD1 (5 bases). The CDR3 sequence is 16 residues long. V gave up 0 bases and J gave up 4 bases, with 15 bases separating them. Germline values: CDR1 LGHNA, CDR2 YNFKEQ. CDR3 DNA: TGTGCCAGCAGCCAAGATCTTGGGCAGGGTGGCACTGAAGCTTTCTTT. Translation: CASSQDLGQGGTEAFF.

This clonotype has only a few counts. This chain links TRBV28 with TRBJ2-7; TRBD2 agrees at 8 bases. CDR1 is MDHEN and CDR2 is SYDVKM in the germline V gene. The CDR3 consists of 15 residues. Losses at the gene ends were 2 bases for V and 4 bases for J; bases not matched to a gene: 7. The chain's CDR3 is CASSLREGGTYEQYF. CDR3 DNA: TGTGCCAGCAGTTTACGGGAGGGGGGTACGTACGAGCAGTACTTC.

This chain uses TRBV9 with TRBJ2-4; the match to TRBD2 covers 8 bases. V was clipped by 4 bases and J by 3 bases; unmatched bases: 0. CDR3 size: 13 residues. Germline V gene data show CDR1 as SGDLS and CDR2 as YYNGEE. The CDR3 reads CASSREGKNIQYF. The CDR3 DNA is TGTGCCAGCAGCCGGGAGGGCAAAAACATTCAGTACTTC.

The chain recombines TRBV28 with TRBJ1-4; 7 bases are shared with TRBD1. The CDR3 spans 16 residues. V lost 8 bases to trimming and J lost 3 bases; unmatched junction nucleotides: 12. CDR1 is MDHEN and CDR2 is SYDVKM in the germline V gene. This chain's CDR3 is CASQTLTGMANEKLFF. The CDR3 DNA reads TGTGCCAGCCAGACCCTGACAGGGATGGCTAATGAAAAACTGTTTTTT.

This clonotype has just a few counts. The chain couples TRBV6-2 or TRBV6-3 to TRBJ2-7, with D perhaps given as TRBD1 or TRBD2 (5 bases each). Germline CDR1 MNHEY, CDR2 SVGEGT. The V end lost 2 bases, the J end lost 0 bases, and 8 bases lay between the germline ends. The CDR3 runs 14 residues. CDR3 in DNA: TGTGCCAGCAGTTACCTGAGGGGCTCCTACGAGCAGTACTTC. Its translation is CASSYLRGSYEQYF.

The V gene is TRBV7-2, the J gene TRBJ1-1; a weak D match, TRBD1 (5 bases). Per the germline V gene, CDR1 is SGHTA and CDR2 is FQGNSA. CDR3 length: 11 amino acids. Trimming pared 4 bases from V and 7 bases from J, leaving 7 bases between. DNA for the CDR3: TGTGCCAGCAGCTGGGACGGTGAAGCTTTCTTT. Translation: CASSWDGEAFF.

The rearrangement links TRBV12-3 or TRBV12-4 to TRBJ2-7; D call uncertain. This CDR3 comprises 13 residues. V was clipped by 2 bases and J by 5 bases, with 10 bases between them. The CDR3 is CASSLKARNEQYF. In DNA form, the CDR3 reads TGTGCCAGCAGTTTAAAAGCTAGAAACGAGCAGTACTTC.

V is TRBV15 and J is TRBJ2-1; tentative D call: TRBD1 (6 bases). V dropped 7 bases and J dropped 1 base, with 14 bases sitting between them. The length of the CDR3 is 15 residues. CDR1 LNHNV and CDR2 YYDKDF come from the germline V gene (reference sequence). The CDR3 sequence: CATTPRQGSYNEQFF. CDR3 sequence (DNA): TGTGCCACCACCCCAAGGCAGGGGTCCTACAATGAGCAGTTCTTC.

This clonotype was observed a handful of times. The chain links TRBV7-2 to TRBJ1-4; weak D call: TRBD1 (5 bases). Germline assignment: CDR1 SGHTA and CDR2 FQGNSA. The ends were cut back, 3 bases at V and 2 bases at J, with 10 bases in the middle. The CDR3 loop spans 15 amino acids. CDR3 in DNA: TGTGCCAGCAGCTTCATGGGGGGGACTAATGAAAAACTGTTTTTT. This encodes CASSFMGGTNEKLFF.

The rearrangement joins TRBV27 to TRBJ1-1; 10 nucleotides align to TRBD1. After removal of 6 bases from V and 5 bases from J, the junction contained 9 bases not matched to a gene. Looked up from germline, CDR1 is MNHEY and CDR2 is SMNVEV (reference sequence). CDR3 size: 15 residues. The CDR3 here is CASRTGQGEGTEAFF. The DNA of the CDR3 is TGTGCCAGCAGAACAGGACAGGGGGAGGGAACTGAAGCTTTCTTT.

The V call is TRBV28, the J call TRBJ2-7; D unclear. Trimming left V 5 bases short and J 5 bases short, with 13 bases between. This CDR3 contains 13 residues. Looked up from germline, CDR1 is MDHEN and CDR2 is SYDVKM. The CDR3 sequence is CASSQAAPNEQYF. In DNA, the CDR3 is TGTGCCAGCAGTCAGGCGGCCCCTAACGAGCAGTACTTC.

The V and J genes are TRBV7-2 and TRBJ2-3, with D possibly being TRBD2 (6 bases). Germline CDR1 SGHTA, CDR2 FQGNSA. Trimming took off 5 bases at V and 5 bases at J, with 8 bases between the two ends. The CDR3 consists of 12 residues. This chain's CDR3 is CASSPSVDTQYF. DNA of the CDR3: TGTGCCAGCAGCCCTAGCGTAGATACGCAGTATTTT.

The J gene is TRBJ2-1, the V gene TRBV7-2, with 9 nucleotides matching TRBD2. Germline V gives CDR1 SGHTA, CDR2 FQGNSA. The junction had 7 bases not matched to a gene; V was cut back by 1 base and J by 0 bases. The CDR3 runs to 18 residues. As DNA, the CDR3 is TGTGCCAGCAGCTTAGGACTAGCGGTCTACAGCTCCTACAATGAGCAGTTCTTC. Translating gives CASSLGLAVYSSYNEQFF.

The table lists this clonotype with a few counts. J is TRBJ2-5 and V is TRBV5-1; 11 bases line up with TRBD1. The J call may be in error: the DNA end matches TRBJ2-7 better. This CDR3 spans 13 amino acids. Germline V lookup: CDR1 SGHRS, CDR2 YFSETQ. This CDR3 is CASRGQGVYEQYF. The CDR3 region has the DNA TGCGCCAGCAGGGGACAGGGGGTCTACGAGCAGTACTTC.

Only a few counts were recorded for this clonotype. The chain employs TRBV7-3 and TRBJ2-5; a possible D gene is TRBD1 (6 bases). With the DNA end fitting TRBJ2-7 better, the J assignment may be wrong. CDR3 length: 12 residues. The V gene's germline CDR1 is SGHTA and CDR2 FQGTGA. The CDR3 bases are TGTGCCAGGGGGGACACCTCCTACGAGCAGTACTTC. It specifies CARGDTSYEQYF.

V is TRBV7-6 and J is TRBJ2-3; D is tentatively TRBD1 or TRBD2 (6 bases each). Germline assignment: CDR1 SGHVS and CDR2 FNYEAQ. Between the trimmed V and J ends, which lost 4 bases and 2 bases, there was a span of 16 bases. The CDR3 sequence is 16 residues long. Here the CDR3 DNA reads TGTGCCAGCAGCTCGGGGGACATTACTTACACAGATACGCAGTATTTT. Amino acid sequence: CASSSGDITYTDTQYF. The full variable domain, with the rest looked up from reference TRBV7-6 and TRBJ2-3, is GAGVSQSPRYKVTKRGQDVALRCDPISGHVSLYWYRQALGQGPEFLTYFNYEAQQDKSGLPNDRFSAERPEGSISTLTIQRTEQRDSAMYRCASSSGDITYTDTQYFGPGTRLTVL.

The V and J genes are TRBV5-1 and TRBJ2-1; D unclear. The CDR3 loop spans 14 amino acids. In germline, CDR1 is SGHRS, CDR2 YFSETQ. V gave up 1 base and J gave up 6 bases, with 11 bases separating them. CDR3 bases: TGCGCCAGCAGCTTGCGACTCCTGGGCAATGAGCAGTTCTTC. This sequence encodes CASSLRLLGNEQFF. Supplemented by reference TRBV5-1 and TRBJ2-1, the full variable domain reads KAGVTQTPRYLIKTRGQQVTLSCSPISGHRSVSWYQQTPGQGLQFLFEYFSETQRNKGNFPGRFSGRQFSNSRSEMNVSTLELGDSALYLCASSLRLLGNEQFFGPGTRLTVL.

The CDR3 DNA is TGTGCCAGCAGTGATTTAGGGAGGAGTGAGCAGTTCTTC. Translating it yields CASSDLGRSEQFF. The V call is TRBV2, the J call TRBJ2-1; D is perhaps TRBD2 (6 bases). Trimming left V 3 bases short and J 9 bases short, with 12 bases between. The germline gives CDR1 SNHLY, CDR2 FYNNEI. This CDR3 is built from 13 residues.